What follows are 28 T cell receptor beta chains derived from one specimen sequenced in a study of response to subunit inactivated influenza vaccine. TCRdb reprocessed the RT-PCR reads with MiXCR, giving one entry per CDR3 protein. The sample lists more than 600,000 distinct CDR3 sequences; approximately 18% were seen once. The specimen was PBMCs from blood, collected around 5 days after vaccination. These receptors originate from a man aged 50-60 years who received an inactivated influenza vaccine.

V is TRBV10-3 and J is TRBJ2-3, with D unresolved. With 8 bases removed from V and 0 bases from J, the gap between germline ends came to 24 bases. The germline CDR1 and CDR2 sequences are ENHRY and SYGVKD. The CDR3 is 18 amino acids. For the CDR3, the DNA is TGTGCCATCTCAGAACGAGACTTGACCTCCTCTAGCACAGATACGCAGTATTTT. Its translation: CAISERDLTSSSTDTQYF.

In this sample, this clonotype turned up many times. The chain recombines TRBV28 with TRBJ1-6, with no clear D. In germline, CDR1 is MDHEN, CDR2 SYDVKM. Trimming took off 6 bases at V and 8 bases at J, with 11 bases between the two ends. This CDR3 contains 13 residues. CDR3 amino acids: CASRGRGHSPLHF. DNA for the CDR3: TGTGCCAGCAGGGGTAGAGGCCATTCACCCCTCCACTTT.

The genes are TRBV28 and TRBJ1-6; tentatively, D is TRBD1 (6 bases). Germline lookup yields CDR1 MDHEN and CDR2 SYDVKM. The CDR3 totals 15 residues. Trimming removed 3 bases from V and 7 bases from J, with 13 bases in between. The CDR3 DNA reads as TGTGCCAGCAGTTTTCGGGGCAGGGGAAATTCACCCCTCCACTTT. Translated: CASSFRGRGNSPLHF.

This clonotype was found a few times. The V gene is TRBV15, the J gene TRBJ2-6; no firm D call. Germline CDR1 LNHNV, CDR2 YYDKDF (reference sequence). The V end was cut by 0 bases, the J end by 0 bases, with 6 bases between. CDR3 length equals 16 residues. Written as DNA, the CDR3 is TGTGCCACCAGCAGAGAAGTGGGCTCTGGGGCCAACGTCCTGACTTTC. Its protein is CATSREVGSGANVLTF.

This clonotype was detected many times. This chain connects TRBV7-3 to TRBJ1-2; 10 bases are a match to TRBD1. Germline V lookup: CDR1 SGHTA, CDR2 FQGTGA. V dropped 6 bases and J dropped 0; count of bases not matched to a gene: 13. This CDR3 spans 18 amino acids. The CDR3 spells CASRPHGTGVLANYGYTF. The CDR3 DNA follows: TGTGCCAGCAGGCCCCATGGGACAGGGGTATTAGCTAACTATGGCTACACCTTC.

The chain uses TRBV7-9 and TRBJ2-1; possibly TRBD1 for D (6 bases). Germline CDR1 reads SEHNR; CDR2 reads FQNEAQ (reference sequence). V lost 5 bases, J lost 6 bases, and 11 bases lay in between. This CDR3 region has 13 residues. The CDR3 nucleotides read TGTGCCAGCAGCAATCCCAGGGGCAATGAGCAGTTCTTC. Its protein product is CASSNPRGNEQFF.

In nucleotides, the CDR3 is TGTGCCAGCAGCTCACAGGGGCGCACAGATACGCAGTATTTT. Encoded protein: CASSSQGRTDTQYF. The rearrangement links TRBV7-3 to TRBJ2-3; 7 nucleotides align to TRBD1. V lost 4 bases to trimming and J lost 1 base; unmatched junction nucleotides: 2. Germline V gives CDR1 SGHTA, CDR2 FQGTGA. The CDR3 is made up of 14 amino acids.

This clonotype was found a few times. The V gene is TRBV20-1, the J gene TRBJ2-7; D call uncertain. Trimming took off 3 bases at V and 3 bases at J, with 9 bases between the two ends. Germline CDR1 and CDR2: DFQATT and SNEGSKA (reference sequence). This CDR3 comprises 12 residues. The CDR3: CSARTAGYEQYF. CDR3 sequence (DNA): TGCAGTGCTAGGACCGCAGGCTACGAGCAGTACTTC.

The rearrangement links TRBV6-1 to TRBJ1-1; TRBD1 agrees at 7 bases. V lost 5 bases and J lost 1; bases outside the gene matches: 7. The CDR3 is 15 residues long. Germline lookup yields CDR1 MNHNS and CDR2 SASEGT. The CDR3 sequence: CASSIVTGPNTEAFF. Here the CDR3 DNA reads TGTGCCAGCAGTATCGTGACAGGGCCGAACACTGAAGCTTTCTTT.

In nucleotides, the CDR3 is TGTGCCAGCAGCGAAGGGAAAGGACTTACCTCCGAGCAGTACTTC. Its protein product is CASSEGKGLTSEQYF. The rearrangement joins TRBV9 to TRBJ2-7; D is perhaps TRBD2 (5 bases). Looked up from germline, CDR1 is SGDLS and CDR2 is YYNGEE. The CDR3 consists of 15 residues. The ends were cut back, 3 bases at V and 6 bases at J, with 19 bases in the middle.

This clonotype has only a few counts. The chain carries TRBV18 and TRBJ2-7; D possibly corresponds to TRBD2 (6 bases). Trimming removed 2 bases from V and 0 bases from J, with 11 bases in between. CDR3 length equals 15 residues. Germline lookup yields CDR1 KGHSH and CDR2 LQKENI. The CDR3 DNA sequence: TGTGCCAGCTCACCAGCGGCGGGGACCTCCTACGAGCAGTACTTC. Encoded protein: CASSPAAGTSYEQYF.

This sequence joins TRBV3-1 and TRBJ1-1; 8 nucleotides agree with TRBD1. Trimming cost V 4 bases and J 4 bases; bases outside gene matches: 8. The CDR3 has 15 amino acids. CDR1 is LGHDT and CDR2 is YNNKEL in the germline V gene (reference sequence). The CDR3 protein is CASSLAGGSTTEAFF. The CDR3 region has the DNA TGTGCCAGCAGCCTCGCAGGGGGCTCGACCACTGAAGCTTTCTTT.

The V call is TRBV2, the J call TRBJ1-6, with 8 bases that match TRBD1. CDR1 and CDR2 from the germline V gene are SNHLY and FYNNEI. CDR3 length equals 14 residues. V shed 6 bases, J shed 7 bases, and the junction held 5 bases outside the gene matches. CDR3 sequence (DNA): TGTGCCAGCAGATACAGGGGGGGGAATTCACCCCTCCACTTT. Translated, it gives CASRYRGGNSPLHF.

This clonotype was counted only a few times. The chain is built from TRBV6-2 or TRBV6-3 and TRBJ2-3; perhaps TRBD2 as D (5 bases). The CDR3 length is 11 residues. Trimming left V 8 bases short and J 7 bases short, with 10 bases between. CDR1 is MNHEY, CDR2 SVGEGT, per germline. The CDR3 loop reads CASLDFYTQYF. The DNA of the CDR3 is TGTGCCAGCCTGGACTTTTATACGCAGTATTTT.

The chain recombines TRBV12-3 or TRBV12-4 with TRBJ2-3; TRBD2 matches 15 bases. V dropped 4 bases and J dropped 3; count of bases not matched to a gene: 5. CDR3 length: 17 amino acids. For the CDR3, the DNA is TGTGCCAGCAGTTGGGGACTAGCGGGGGGATCTACAGATACGCAGTATTTT. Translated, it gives CASSWGLAGGSTDTQYF.

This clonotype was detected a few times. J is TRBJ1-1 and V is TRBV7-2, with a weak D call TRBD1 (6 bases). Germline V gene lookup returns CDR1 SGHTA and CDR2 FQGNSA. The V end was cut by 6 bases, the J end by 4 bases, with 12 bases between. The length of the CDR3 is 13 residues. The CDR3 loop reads CASRGRGTTEAFF. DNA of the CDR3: TGTGCCAGCAGAGGCAGGGGAACCACTGAAGCTTTCTTT.

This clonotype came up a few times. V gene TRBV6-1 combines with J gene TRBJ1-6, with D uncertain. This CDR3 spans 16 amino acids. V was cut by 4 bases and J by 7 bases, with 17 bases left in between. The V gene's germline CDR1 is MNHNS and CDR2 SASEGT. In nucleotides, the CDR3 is TGTGCCAGCAGTGCTCAACGTCGGCAGGTGAATTCACCCCTCCACTTT. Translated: CASSAQRRQVNSPLHF.

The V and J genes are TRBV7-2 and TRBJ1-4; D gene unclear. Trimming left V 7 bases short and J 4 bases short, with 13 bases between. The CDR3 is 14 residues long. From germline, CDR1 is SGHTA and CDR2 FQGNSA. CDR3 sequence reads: CASTHRAGNEKLFF. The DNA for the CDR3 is TGTGCCAGCACCCACCGGGCGGGTAATGAAAAACTGTTTTTT.

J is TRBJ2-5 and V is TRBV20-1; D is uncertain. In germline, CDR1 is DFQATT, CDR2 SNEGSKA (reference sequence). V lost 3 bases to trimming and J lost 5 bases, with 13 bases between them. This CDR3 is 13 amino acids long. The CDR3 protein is CSARELEKETQYF. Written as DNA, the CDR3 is TGCAGTGCTAGGGAGCTCGAAAAGGAGACCCAGTACTTC.

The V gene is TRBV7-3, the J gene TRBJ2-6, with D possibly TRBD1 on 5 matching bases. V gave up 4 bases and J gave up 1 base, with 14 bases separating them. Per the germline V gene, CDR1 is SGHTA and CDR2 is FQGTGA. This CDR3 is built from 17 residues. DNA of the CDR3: TGTGCCAGCAGCTCCGGCCAGGGTTGGTCTGGGGCCAACGTCCTGACTTTC. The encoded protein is CASSSGQGWSGANVLTF.

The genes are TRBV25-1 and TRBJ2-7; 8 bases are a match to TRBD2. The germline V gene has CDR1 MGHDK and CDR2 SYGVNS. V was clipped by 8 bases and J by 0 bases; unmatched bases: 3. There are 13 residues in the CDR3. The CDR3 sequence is CASQRGSSYEQYF. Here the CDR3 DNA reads TGTGCCAGCCAGCGGGGGAGCTCCTACGAGCAGTACTTC.

CDR3 in amino acids: CSVEGWSGRDHTGELFF. The DNA of the CDR3 is TGCAGCGTTGAAGGGTGGAGCGGGAGGGATCACACCGGGGAGCTGTTTTTT. The V call is TRBV29-1, the J call TRBJ2-2; the match to TRBD2 covers 10 bases. Germline CDR1 is SQVTM and CDR2 is ANQGSEA. Trimming took 1 base from V and 3 from J; bases not matched to a gene: 8. This CDR3 region has 17 residues.

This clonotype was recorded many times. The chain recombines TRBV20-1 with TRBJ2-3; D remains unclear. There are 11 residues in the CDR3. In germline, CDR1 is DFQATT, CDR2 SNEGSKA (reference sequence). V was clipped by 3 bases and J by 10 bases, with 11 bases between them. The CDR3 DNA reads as TGCAGTGCTAGCTTCCTAGGATCGCAGTATTTT. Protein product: CSASFLGSQYF.

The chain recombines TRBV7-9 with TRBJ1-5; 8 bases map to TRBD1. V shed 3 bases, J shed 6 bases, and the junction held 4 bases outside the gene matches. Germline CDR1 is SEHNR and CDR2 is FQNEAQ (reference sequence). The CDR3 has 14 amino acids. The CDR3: CASSFGQGAQPQHF. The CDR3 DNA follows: TGTGCCAGCAGCTTCGGGCAGGGGGCTCAGCCCCAGCATTTT.

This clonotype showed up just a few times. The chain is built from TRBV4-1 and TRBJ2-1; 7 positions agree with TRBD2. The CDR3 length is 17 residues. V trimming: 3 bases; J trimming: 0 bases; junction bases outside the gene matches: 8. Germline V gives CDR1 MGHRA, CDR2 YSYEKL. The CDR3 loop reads CASSHVIGGSSYNEQFF. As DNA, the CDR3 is TGCGCCAGCAGCCATGTGATCGGGGGGAGCTCCTACAATGAGCAGTTCTTC.

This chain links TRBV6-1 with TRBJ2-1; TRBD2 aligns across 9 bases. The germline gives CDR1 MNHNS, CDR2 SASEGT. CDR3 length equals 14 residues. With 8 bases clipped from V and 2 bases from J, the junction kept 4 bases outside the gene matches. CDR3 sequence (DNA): TGTGCCAGCTCTAGCGGGATAACCTACAATGAGCAGTTCTTC. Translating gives CASSSGITYNEQFF.

CDR3 in DNA: TGCAGTGCTAGACCCCTACTAGCGGGCTCCCAAGAGACCCAGTACTTC. Translation: CSARPLLAGSQETQYF. The V gene is TRBV20-1, the J gene TRBJ2-5, with 9 bases that match TRBD2. The V segment lost 2 bases and the J segment 1 base; nucleotides outside the gene matches: 8. The CDR3 has 16 residues. Germline loops: CDR1 DFQATT, CDR2 SNEGSKA (reference sequence).

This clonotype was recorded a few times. CDR3 DNA: TGTGCCAGCAGCCAAGTAGGTAGGACTAGCGGGGAGTCCCCCTACGAGCAGTACTTC. It yields the protein CASSQVGRTSGESPYEQYF. The chain uses TRBV4-2 and TRBJ2-7; TRBD2 agrees at 12 bases. The CDR3 runs to 19 residues. V trimming: 1 base; J trimming: 2 bases; junction bases outside the gene matches: 12. CDR1 and CDR2 from the germline V gene are LGHNA and YNFKEQ.